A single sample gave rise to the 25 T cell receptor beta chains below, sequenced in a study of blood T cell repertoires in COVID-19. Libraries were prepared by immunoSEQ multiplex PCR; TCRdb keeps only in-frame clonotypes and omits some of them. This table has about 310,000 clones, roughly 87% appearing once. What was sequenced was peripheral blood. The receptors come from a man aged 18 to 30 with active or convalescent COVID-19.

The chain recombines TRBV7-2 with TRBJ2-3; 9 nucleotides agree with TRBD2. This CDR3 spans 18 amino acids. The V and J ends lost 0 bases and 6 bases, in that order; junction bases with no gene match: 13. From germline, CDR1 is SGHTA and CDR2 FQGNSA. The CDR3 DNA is TGTGCCAGCAGCTTAGCGCCTTGGCTAGCGGGAATGGGGGATACGCAGTATTTT. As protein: CASSLAPWLAGMGDTQYF. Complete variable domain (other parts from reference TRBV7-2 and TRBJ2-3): GAGVSQSPSNKVTEKGKDVELRCDPISGHTALYWYRQSLGQGLEFLIYFQGNSAPDKSGLPSDRFSAERTGGSVSTLTIQRTQQEDSAVYLCASSLAPWLAGMGDTQYFGPGTRLTVL.

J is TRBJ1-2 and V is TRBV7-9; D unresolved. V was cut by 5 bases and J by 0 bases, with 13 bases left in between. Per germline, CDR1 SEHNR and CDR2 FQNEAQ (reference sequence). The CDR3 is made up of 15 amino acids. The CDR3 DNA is TGTGCCAGCAGCGCCGCGTCACTACCTAACTATGGCTACACCTTC. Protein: CASSAASLPNYGYTF.

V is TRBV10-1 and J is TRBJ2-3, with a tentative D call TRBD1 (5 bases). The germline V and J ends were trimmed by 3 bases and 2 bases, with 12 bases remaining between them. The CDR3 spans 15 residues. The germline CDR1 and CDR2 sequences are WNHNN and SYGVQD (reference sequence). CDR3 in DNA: TGCGCCAGCAGTGAAATAGGGGTCGACACAGATACGCAGTATTTT. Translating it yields CASSEIGVDTDTQYF.

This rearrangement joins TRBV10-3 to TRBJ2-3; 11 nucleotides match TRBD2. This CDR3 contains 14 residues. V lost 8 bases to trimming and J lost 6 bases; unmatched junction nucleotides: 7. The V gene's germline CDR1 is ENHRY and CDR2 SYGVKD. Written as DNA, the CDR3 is TGTGCCATCGGGACTAGCGGCTCCTCCGATACGCAGTATTTT. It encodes CAIGTSGSSDTQYF.

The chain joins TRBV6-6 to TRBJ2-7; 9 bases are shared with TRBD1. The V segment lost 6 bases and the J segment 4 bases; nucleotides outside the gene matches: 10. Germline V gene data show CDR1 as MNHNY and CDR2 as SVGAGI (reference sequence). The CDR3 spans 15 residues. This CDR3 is CASSPKDRGEYEQYF. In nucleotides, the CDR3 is TGTGCCAGCAGCCCGAAAGACAGGGGGGAATACGAGCAGTACTTC.

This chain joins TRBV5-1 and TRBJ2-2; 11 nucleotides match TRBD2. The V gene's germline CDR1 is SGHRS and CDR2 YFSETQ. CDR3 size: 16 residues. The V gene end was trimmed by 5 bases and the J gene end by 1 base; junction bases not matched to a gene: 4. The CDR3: CASRETSGGNTGELFF. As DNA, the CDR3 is TGCGCCAGCAGAGAAACTAGCGGGGGGAACACCGGGGAGCTGTTTTTT.

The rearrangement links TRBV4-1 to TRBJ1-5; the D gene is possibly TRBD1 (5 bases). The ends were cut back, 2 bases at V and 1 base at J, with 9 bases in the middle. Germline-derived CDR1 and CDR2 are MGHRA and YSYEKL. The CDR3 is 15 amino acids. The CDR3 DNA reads TGCGCCAGCAGCCAATCCCAGGGAAGCAATCAGCCCCAGCATTTT. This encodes CASSQSQGSNQPQHF.

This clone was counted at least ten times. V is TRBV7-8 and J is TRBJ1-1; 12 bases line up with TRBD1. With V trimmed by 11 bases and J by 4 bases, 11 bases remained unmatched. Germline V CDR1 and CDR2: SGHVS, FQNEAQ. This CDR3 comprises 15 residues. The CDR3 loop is CAGGGQGALVTEAFF. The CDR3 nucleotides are TGTGCCGGAGGGGGACAGGGGGCCTTGGTCACTGAAGCTTTCTTT.

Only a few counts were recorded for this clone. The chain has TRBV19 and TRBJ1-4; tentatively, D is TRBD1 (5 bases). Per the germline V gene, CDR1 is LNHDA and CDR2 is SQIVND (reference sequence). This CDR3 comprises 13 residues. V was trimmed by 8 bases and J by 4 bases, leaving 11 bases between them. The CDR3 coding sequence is TGTGCCAGTTCGACAGAGATTAATGAAAAACTGTTTTTT. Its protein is CASSTEINEKLFF.

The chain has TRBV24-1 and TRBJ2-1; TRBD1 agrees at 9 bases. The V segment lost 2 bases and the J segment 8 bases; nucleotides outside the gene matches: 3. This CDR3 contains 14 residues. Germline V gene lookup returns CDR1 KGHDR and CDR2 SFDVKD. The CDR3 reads CATSDSGQGYEQFF. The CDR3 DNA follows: TGTGCCACCAGTGATTCGGGACAGGGCTATGAGCAGTTCTTC.

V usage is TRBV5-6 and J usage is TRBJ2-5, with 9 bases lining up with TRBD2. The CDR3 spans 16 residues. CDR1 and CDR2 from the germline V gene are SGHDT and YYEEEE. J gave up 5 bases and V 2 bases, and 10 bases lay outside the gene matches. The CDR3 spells CASSFAASGVQETQYF. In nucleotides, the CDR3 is TGTGCCAGCAGCTTTGCTGCTAGCGGGGTGCAGGAGACCCAGTACTTC.

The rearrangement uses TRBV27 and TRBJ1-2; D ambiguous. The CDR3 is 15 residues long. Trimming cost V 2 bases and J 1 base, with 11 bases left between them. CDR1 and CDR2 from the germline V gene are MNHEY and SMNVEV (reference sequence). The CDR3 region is CASSLRWAVNYGYTF. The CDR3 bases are TGTGCCAGCAGTTTACGTTGGGCAGTTAACTATGGCTACACCTTC.

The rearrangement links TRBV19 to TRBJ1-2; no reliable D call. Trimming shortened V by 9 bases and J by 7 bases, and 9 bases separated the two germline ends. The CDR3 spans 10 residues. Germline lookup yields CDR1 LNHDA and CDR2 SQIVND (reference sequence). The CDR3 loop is CASGGFGYTF. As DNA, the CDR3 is TGTGCCAGCGGAGGGTTTGGCTACACCTTC. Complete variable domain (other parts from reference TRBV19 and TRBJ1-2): DGGITQSPKYLFRKEGQNVTLSCEQNLNHDAMYWYRQDPGQGLRLIYYSQIVNDFQKGDIAEGYSVSREKKESFPLTVTSAQKNPTAFYLCASGGFGYTFGSGTRLTVV.

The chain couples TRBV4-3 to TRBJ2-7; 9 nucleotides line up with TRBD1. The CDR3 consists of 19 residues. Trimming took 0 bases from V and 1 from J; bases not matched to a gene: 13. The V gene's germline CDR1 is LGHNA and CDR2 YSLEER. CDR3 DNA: TGCGCCAGCAGCCAAGATCCAGGGCATGGAGGGACAGGGTCCTACGAGCAGTACTTC. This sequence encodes CASSQDPGHGGTGSYEQYF.

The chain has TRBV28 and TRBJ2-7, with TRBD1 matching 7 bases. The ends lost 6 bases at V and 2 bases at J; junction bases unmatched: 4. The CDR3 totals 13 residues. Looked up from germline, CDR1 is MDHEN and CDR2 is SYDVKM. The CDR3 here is CASRSGTAYEQYF. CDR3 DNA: TGTGCCAGCAGGTCCGGGACAGCCTACGAGCAGTACTTC.

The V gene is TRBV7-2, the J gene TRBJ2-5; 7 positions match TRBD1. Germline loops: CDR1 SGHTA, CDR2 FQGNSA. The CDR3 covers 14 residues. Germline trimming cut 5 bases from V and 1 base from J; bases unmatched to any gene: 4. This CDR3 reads CASSPGTVQETQYF. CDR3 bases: TGTGCCAGCAGCCCTGGGACAGTCCAAGAGACCCAGTACTTC.

The CDR3 region has the DNA TGTGCCATCAGTGTCGTTGCTACCGGCACCGGGGAGCTGTTTTTT. Protein sequence: CAISVVATGTGELFF. The chain couples TRBV10-3 to TRBJ2-2, with D hard to call. This CDR3 region has 15 residues. Germline V lookup: CDR1 ENHRY, CDR2 SYGVKD. Between the trimmed V and J ends, which lost 4 bases and 4 bases, there was a span of 13 bases.

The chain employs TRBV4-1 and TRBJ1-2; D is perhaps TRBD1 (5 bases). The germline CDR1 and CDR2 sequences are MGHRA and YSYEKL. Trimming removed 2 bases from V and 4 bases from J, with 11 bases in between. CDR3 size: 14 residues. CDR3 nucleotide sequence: TGCGCCAGCAGCCAAATCAGGGTGGGCTATGGCTACACCTTC. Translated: CASSQIRVGYGYTF.

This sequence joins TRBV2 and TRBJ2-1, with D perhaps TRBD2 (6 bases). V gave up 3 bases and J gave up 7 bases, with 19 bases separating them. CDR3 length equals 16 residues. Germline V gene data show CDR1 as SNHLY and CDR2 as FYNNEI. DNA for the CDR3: TGTGCCAGCAGTGACTCACACCGGAGGGGTAATAATGAGCAGTTCTTC. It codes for CASSDSHRRGNNEQFF.

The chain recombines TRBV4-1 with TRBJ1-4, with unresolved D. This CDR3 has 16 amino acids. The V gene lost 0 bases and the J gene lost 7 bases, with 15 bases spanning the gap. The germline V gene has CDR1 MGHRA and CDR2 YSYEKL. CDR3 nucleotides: TGCGCCAGCAGCCAAGAATTGGCGGTAGCCGCTGAAAAACTGTTTTTT. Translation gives CASSQELAVAAEKLFF.

CDR3 in amino acids: CASSQDLGQGSRRNTIYF. CDR3 DNA: TGCGCCAGCAGCCAAGATTTGGGACAGGGTAGTCGTCGAAACACCATATATTTT. The chain is built from TRBV4-3 and TRBJ1-3; 9 nucleotides line up with TRBD1. Germline CDR1 is LGHNA and CDR2 is YSLEER. This CDR3 has 18 amino acids. With 0 bases clipped from V and 5 bases from J, the junction kept 11 bases outside the gene matches.

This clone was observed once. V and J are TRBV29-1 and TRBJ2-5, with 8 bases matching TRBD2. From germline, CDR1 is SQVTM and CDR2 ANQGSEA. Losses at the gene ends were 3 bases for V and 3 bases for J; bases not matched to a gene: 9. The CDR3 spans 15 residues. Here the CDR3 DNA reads TGCAGCGTTGATAACCGCGGGGGGCTGAAAGAGACCCAGTACTTC. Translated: CSVDNRGGLKETQYF.

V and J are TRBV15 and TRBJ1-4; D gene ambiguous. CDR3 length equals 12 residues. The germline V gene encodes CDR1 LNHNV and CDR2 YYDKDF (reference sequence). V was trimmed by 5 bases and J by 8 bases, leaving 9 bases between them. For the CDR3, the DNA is TGTGCCACCAGCGGCAGTTGGGAAAAACTGTTTTTT. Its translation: CATSGSWEKLFF.

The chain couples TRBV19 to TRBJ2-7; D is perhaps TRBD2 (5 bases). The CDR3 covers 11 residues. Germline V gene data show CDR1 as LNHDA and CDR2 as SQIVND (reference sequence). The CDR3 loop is CASGGPNEQYF. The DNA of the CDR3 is TGTGCGAGTGGCGGGCCTAACGAGCAGTACTTC.

CDR3 loop: CASSSTSDYEQFF. The CDR3, as DNA: TGTGCCAGCAGTTCGACTAGCGACTATGAGCAGTTCTTC. The chain is built from TRBV7-2 and TRBJ2-1, with TRBD2 matching over 8 bases. The CDR3 runs 13 residues. V shed 6 bases, J shed 8 bases, and the junction held 6 bases outside the gene matches. Germline CDR1 reads SGHTA; CDR2 reads FQGNSA. Combining the CDR3 with reference TRBV7-2 and TRBJ2-1 gives the whole variable domain GAGVSQSPSNKVTEKGKDVELRCDPISGHTALYWYRQSLGQGLEFLIYFQGNSAPDKSGLPSDRFSAERTGGSVSTLTIQRTQQEDSAVYLCASSSTSDYEQFFGPGTRLTVL.